The 29 T cell receptor beta chains below all came from one sample that was sequenced in a study of cytomegalovirus exposure and HLA in healthy donors. The primer mix had 60 Vbeta and 13 Jbeta primers. Generated by immunoSEQ multiplex PCR, the TCRdb table keeps only in-frame clones and is missing some. The table records around 170,000 clones, about three quarters of them present only once. The sample taken for sequencing was PBMCs. Receptors were obtained from a girl aged 10 to 17 in good health and CMV-seronegative.

This clone has just a few counts. Written as DNA, the CDR3 is TGCGCCAGCAGCCATCCCCGGACAGGCGGTAATTCACCCCTCCACTTT. As protein: CASSHPRTGGNSPLHF. The J gene is TRBJ1-6, the V gene TRBV4-1, with 7 bases fitting TRBD1. This CDR3 contains 16 residues. From germline, CDR1 is MGHRA and CDR2 YSYEKL. V was clipped by 3 bases and J by 6 bases; unmatched bases: 8.

The CDR3 region has the DNA TGCGCCAGCAGCCAAGCCCAGGATCCACGTTACGAGCAGTACTTC. Its translation is CASSQAQDPRYEQYF. This chain uses TRBV4-1 with TRBJ2-7; D not certain. V dropped 1 base and J dropped 4 bases, with 14 bases sitting between them. Germline V CDR1 and CDR2: MGHRA, YSYEKL. The CDR3 covers 15 residues.

The rearrangement uses TRBV4-1 and TRBJ1-1; 10 nucleotides agree with TRBD1. With V trimmed by 2 bases and J by 5 bases, 8 bases remained unmatched. Germline CDR1 MGHRA, CDR2 YSYEKL. The CDR3 consists of 16 residues. CDR3 DNA sequence: TGCGCCAGCAGCCAACTCCGACAGGGGGCAAGGACTGAAGCTTTCTTT. Encoded protein: CASSQLRQGARTEAFF.

The chain has TRBV6-5 and TRBJ2-1, with TRBD1 identical over 10 bases. This CDR3 has 16 residues. V gave up 0 bases and J gave up 7 bases; unmatched junction bases: 6. CDR1 is MNHEY and CDR2 is SVGAGI in the germline V gene. The CDR3 reads CASSYSIPDRGNEQFF. The CDR3 DNA sequence: TGTGCCAGCAGTTACTCGATCCCGGACAGGGGGAATGAGCAGTTCTTC.

The rearrangement uses TRBV6-4 and TRBJ2-1; TRBD2 agrees at 7 bases. The V gene's germline CDR1 is MRHNA and CDR2 SNTAGT. The CDR3 covers 15 residues. V was pared by 0 bases and J by 4 bases, with 3 bases of the junction left unmatched. CDR3 residues: CASSDSAGPYNEQFF. In DNA, the CDR3 is TGTGCCAGCAGTGACTCAGCGGGGCCATACAATGAGCAGTTCTTC.

This clone was counted between two and nine times. The chain has TRBV6-1 and TRBJ1-1, with D possibly matching TRBD1 (5 bases). CDR3 size: 13 residues. V gave up 4 bases and J gave up 1 base, with 7 bases separating them. Germline-derived CDR1 and CDR2 are MNHNS and SASEGT. CDR3 loop: CASSGRGNTEAFF. DNA of the CDR3: TGTGCCAGCAGTGGGAGGGGGAACACTGAAGCTTTCTTT.

This clone was picked up one time. J is TRBJ2-4 and V is TRBV10-3; 7 positions agree with TRBD1. The length of the CDR3 is 15 residues. V shed 3 bases, J shed 8 bases, and the junction held 10 bases outside the gene matches. Germline values: CDR1 ENHRY, CDR2 SYGVKD. The CDR3 sequence: CAISDPRAGGHIQYF. The CDR3 region has the DNA TGTGCCATCAGTGACCCGAGGGCAGGGGGACACATTCAGTACTTC.

V and J are TRBV6-6 and TRBJ2-5; 8 bases fit TRBD2. The CDR3 has 16 amino acids. Germline values: CDR1 MNHNY, CDR2 SVGAGI (reference sequence). The trim removed 0 bases at V and 4 bases at J, leaving 7 bases unmatched. CDR3 sequence (DNA): TGTGCCAGCAGTTACTCGTCGGGGGGGGCTCGAGAGACCCAGTACTTC. This sequence encodes CASSYSSGGARETQYF.

V usage is TRBV21-1 and J usage is TRBJ2-5; TRBD1, the D gene given by the table, was not confirmed from the DNA. TRBV21-1 is noted as a pseudogene. The CDR3 is 16 residues long. The CDR3 loop reads CASSNGDRGSRETQYF. The CDR3 region has the DNA TGTGCCAGCAGCAATGGAGACAGGGGATCCCGAGAGACCCAGTACTTC.

The chain joins TRBV15 to TRBJ1-2; 8 positions agree with TRBD1. Trimming removed 0 bases from V and 8 bases from J; junction bases left unmatched: 5. The CDR3 is made up of 14 amino acids. Germline assignment: CDR1 LNHNV and CDR2 YYDKDF (reference sequence). This CDR3 reads CATSRDDRGGGYTF. The CDR3 region has the DNA TGTGCCACCAGCAGAGATGACAGGGGAGGAGGCTACACCTTC.

The rearrangement joins TRBV11-2 to TRBJ1-2; 10 bases fit TRBD1. V lost 10 bases to trimming and J lost 3 bases; unmatched junction nucleotides: 8. The CDR3 runs to 14 residues. Germline-derived CDR1 and CDR2 are SGHAT and FQNNGV. This chain's CDR3 is CATTLGTGDYGYTF. CDR3 coding DNA: TGTGCCACCACGCTGGGGACAGGGGACTATGGCTACACCTTC.

This clone has more than one count but fewer than ten. The rearrangement joins TRBV6-5 to TRBJ1-6, with D possibly being TRBD1 (5 bases). CDR3 size: 16 residues. The V end lost 4 bases, the J end lost 5 bases, and 15 bases lay between the germline ends. From germline, CDR1 is MNHEY and CDR2 SVGAGI. The CDR3 DNA follows: TGTGCCAGCAGTTCGATGGGGGGGAGTGATAATTCACCCCTCCACTTT. This translates into CASSSMGGSDNSPLHF.

This clone has just a few counts. V is TRBV6-5 and J is TRBJ1-5; 8 bases fit TRBD1. This CDR3 comprises 14 residues. The J segment lost 3 bases and the V segment lost 8 bases, leaving 6 bases of the junction unmatched. Germline CDR1 MNHEY, CDR2 SVGAGI. The CDR3 bases are TGTGCCAGCGGTAGGACAGGGCACAATCAGCCCCAGCATTTT. This sequence encodes CASGRTGHNQPQHF.

The gene calls are TRBV11-2 and TRBJ1-1, with a possible D match to TRBD1 (5 bases). V lost 5 bases to trimming and J lost 5 bases, with 18 bases between them. CDR3 length equals 15 residues. Germline values: CDR1 SGHAT, CDR2 FQNNGV. The chain's CDR3 is CASSLTAIALTEAFF. Written as DNA, the CDR3 is TGTGCCAGCAGCCTGACAGCGATCGCGTTGACTGAAGCTTTCTTT.

This chain's CDR3 is CASSSGTGLGNTIYF. CDR3 sequence (DNA): TGTGCCAGCAGCTCCGGGACAGGGCTGGGAAACACCATATATTTT. V gene TRBV7-2 combines with J gene TRBJ1-3; 9 bases are a match to TRBD1. CDR1 is SGHTA, CDR2 FQGNSA, per germline. There are 15 residues in the CDR3. The ends lost 4 bases at V and 4 bases at J; junction bases unmatched: 5.

The chain uses TRBV5-5 and TRBJ1-2, with a tentative D call TRBD1 (6 bases). This CDR3 has 15 amino acids. Trimming shortened V by 1 base and J by 0 bases, and 10 bases separated the two germline ends. Looked up from germline, CDR1 is SGHKS and CDR2 is YYEKEE (reference sequence). The CDR3 is CASSLLQGANYGYTF. The CDR3 DNA is TGTGCCAGCAGCTTGTTACAGGGAGCTAACTATGGCTACACCTTC. Using reference TRBV5-5 and TRBJ1-2 for the parts outside the CDR3, the full variable domain is DAGVTQSPTHLIKTRGQQVTLRCSPISGHKSVSWYQQVLGQGPQFIFQYYEKEERGRGNFPDRFSARQFPNYSSELNVNALLLGDSALYLCASSLLQGANYGYTFGSGTRLTVV.

The chain joins TRBV27 to TRBJ1-1; 9 bases match TRBD1. The J segment lost 4 bases and the V segment lost 7 bases, leaving 7 bases of the junction unmatched. Germline CDR1 reads MNHEY; CDR2 reads SMNVEV (reference sequence). The CDR3 covers 14 residues. The CDR3 region is CASTLRTGATEAFF. DNA for the CDR3: TGTGCCAGCACCCTTAGGACAGGGGCCACTGAAGCTTTCTTT.

The V call is TRBV7-9, the J call TRBJ1-1; 8 bases map to TRBD1. Germline assignment: CDR1 SEHNR and CDR2 FQNEAQ (reference sequence). CDR3 length: 15 residues. V lost 2 bases, J lost 1 base, and 3 bases stayed unmatched. The CDR3 DNA sequence: TGTGCCAGCAGCTTAACCGGGACAGGGAACACTGAAGCTTTCTTT. This codes for CASSLTGTGNTEAFF.

This rearrangement joins TRBV5-1 to TRBJ2-3; D not resolved. The CDR3 is 17 residues long. The V and J ends lost 0 bases and 0 bases respectively, with 14 bases between them. Germline V lookup: CDR1 SGHRS, CDR2 YFSETQ. CDR3 amino acids: CASSLVVTAPSTDTQYF. The CDR3 nucleotides read TGCGCCAGCAGCTTGGTGGTGACTGCCCCGAGCACAGATACGCAGTATTTT.

J is TRBJ1-2 and V is TRBV6-5; D might be TRBD1 (5 bases). Germline V gene sequence: CDR1 MNHEY, CDR2 SVGAGI. Trimming pared 0 bases from V and 4 bases from J, leaving 9 bases between. The CDR3 is 14 amino acids. CDR3 protein: CASSYSGGVYGYTF. The CDR3 nucleotides are TGTGCCAGCAGTTACTCGGGGGGGGTCTATGGCTACACCTTC.

The chain couples TRBV5-1 to TRBJ1-2; D is uncertain. Germline V gene sequence: CDR1 SGHRS, CDR2 YFSETQ. Trimming pared 1 base from V and 5 bases from J, leaving 18 bases between. CDR3 length: 16 residues. CDR3 region: CASSLPPEGLVYGYTF. Here the CDR3 DNA reads TGCGCCAGCAGCTTGCCCCCGGAGGGTTTAGTTTATGGCTACACCTTC.

The V call is TRBV5-4, the J call TRBJ1-2; D uncertain. This CDR3 is built from 14 residues. The V and J ends lost 0 bases and 6 bases respectively, with 12 bases between them. Germline CDR1 reads SGHNT; CDR2 reads YYREEE (reference sequence). DNA of the CDR3: TGTGCCAGCAGCTTGGAGGCCAGTAGCCATGGCTACACCTTC. Amino acids: CASSLEASSHGYTF.

This chain links TRBV10-3 with TRBJ2-3, with TRBD1 identical over 7 bases. The V gene end was trimmed by 6 bases and the J gene end by 2 bases; junction bases not matched to a gene: 2. The CDR3 length is 13 residues. CDR1 and CDR2 from the germline V gene are ENHRY and SYGVKD. The CDR3 here is CAIRGTDTDTQYF. CDR3 bases: TGTGCCATCAGGGGGACAGACACAGATACGCAGTATTTT.

The chain has TRBV7-6 and TRBJ2-5; D is perhaps TRBD2 (6 bases). Germline lookup yields CDR1 SGHVS and CDR2 FNYEAQ. This CDR3 comprises 15 residues. V was pared by 0 bases and J by 3 bases, with 11 bases between. CDR3 sequence (DNA): TGTGCCAGCAGCTTAGCGCCCAGGGAGGAAGAGACCCAGTACTTC. Its protein product is CASSLAPREEETQYF.

This clone came up a few times. This chain connects TRBV10-3 to TRBJ2-5; 7 bases map to TRBD2. The V segment lost 10 bases and the J segment 3 bases; nucleotides outside the gene matches: 2. Per germline, CDR1 ENHRY and CDR2 SYGVKD. This CDR3 is 11 amino acids long. The DNA of the CDR3 is TGTGCCACGGGAGGAGAAGAGACCCAGTACTTC. Its translation is CATGGEETQYF.

The chain has TRBV7-9 and TRBJ2-3; weak D call: TRBD2 (7 bases). Trimming took off 5 bases at V and 2 bases at J, with 14 bases between the two ends. CDR3 size: 15 residues. Germline V gene sequence: CDR1 SEHNR, CDR2 FQNEAQ (reference sequence). CDR3 loop: CASSPPRGPTDTQYF. CDR3 coding DNA: TGTGCCAGCAGCCCGCCGCGGGGGCCCACAGATACGCAGTATTTT.

This clone was seen just once. J is TRBJ1-2 and V is TRBV18; TRBD1 agrees at 8 bases. CDR1 is KGHSH and CDR2 is LQKENI in the germline V gene. The V and J ends lost 3 bases and 5 bases, in that order; junction bases with no gene match: 11. CDR3 length: 16 residues. The CDR3 protein is CASSPPKAGGLYGYTF. As DNA, the CDR3 is TGTGCCAGCTCACCTCCCAAGGCAGGGGGCTTATATGGCTACACCTTC.

The chain joins TRBV15 to TRBJ1-5, with TRBD1 identical over 7 bases. V shed 1 base and J 0 bases; nucleotides not matched to a gene: 3. Germline lookup yields CDR1 LNHNV and CDR2 YYDKDF (reference sequence). This CDR3 spans 16 amino acids. The chain's CDR3 is CATSRAGGNSNQPQHF. CDR3 in DNA: TGTGCCACCAGCAGAGCAGGGGGTAATAGCAATCAGCCCCAGCATTTT.

This chain links TRBV7-9 with TRBJ1-5, with a tentative D call TRBD1 (6 bases). Germline CDR1 and CDR2: SEHNR and FQNEAQ (reference sequence). The CDR3 contains 14 residues. Trimming took off 1 base at V and 3 bases at J, with 7 bases between the two ends. CDR3 protein: CASSLGTDNQPQHF. CDR3 bases: TGTGCCAGCAGCTTAGGGACAGACAATCAGCCCCAGCATTTT.